The 28 T cell receptor beta chains below were found in one sample sequenced in a study of blood T cells in healthy people across ages. Through a sample-barcoded 5' primer and a J-beta primer mix, a second PCR was run for roughly 6 to 12 cycles. TCRdb called the 5' RACE reads again in MiXCR, with one record for every CDR3 protein. Of some 1.5 million distinct CDR3 sequences listed, 28% were seen once; the top ten hold 7% to 9%. The sample consisted of blood. The receptor source for this set is a woman aged 30 to 39 in good health.

This chain uses TRBV5-6 with TRBJ2-1; 10 positions agree with TRBD2. This CDR3 region has 16 residues. After removal of 1 base from V and 5 bases from J, the junction contained 6 bases not matched to a gene. CDR1 is SGHDT, CDR2 YYEEEE, per germline. CDR3: CASSLLILAGDNEQFF. The CDR3 DNA follows: TGTGCCAGCAGCTTGTTGATTCTAGCGGGGGACAATGAGCAGTTCTTC.

This clonotype was recorded a few times. This chain uses TRBV7-2 with TRBJ2-3; 7 positions match TRBD2. Germline trimming cut 1 base from V and 3 bases from J; bases unmatched to any gene: 13. The CDR3 length is 18 residues. Germline CDR1 SGHTA, CDR2 FQGNSA. In nucleotides, the CDR3 is TGTGCCAGCAGCTTAGGGGTCGTTGTGGGGGAGGGTACAGATACGCAGTATTTT. Its translation: CASSLGVVVGEGTDTQYF.

This rearrangement joins TRBV29-1 to TRBJ2-2; D is perhaps TRBD1 (6 bases). Per germline, CDR1 SQVTM and CDR2 ANQGSEA. Trimming took off 7 bases at V and 0 bases at J, with 12 bases between the two ends. CDR3 length: 14 residues. Here the CDR3 reads CSAIRGSNTGELFF. Here the CDR3 DNA reads TGCAGCGCCATCAGGGGCTCGAACACCGGGGAGCTGTTTTTT.

This clonotype was counted many times. The chain has TRBV7-2 and TRBJ2-7; no reliable D call. The CDR3 consists of 15 residues. V lost 1 base and J lost 3, with 13 bases in between. Per the germline V gene, CDR1 is SGHTA and CDR2 is FQGNSA. The CDR3 spells CASSLGADKFYEQYF. CDR3 coding DNA: TGTGCCAGCAGCTTAGGGGCCGATAAATTCTACGAGCAGTACTTC.

On this clonotype itself: Its ends do not fully match the called genes, so a read error is possible. The CDR3 loop reads CASREQIPSFEQYF. Written as DNA, the CDR3 is TGTGCCAGCAGAGAACAGATCCCCTCCTTCGAGCAGTACTTC. V gene TRBV28 combines with J gene TRBJ2-7; D is unresolved. This CDR3 is built from 14 residues. From germline, CDR1 is MDHEN and CDR2 SYDVKM.

In this sample, this clonotype turned up a few times. The V call is TRBV18, the J call TRBJ2-1, with 11 nucleotides matching TRBD2. Losses at the gene ends were 0 bases for V and 8 bases for J; bases not matched to a gene: 3. Germline CDR1 reads KGHSH; CDR2 reads LQKENI. The CDR3 is 15 residues long. CDR3 nucleotides: TGTGCCAGCTCACCACCGCTAGCGGGAGGCTATGAGCAGTTCTTC. This encodes CASSPPLAGGYEQFF.

In regard to this clonotype: Compared with germline, one end of the junction differs, possibly owing to a read error. The J gene is TRBJ1-1, the V gene TRBV20-1, with D perhaps TRBD1 (5 bases). Germline lookup yields CDR1 DFQATT and CDR2 SNEGSKA (reference sequence). The CDR3 totals 13 residues. CDR3: CSATPGRNTEAFF. The CDR3 region has the DNA TGCAGTGCCACCCCGGGGCGGAACACTGAGGCTTTCTTT.

This clonotype was picked up a small number of times. The chain couples TRBV7-9 to TRBJ2-3; 11 positions match TRBD2. This CDR3 comprises 16 residues. The trim removed 2 bases at V and 2 bases at J, leaving 3 bases unmatched. Per the germline V gene, CDR1 is SEHNR and CDR2 is FQNEAQ (reference sequence). Written as DNA, the CDR3 is TGTGCCAGCAGCTTACGACTAGCGGGATTCACAGATACGCAGTATTTT. Protein product: CASSLRLAGFTDTQYF. Variable domain in full (rest from reference TRBV7-9 and TRBJ2-3): DTGVSQNPRHKITKRGQNVTFRCDPISEHNRLYWYRQTLGQGPEFLTYFQNEAQLEKSRLLSDRFSAERPKGSFSTLEIQRTEQGDSAMYLCASSLRLAGFTDTQYFGPGTRLTVL.

The chain carries TRBV20-1 and TRBJ2-5; D ambiguous. Deletions cut 0 bases from V and 1 base from J, with 12 bases between. Germline CDR1 reads DFQATT; CDR2 reads SNEGSKA (reference sequence). CDR3 length: 15 amino acids. The CDR3, as DNA: TGCAGTGCTAGAGATCCCACCAGGATCCAAGAGACCCAGTACTTC. Translation: CSARDPTRIQETQYF.

Remarks on this clonotype: At one end, the junction sequence differs from germline, possibly due to a read error. The V gene is TRBV20-1, the J gene TRBJ2-3, with 9 bases fitting TRBD2. CDR1 and CDR2 (germline): DFQATT, SNEGSKA (reference sequence). This CDR3 contains 15 residues. CDR3 in DNA: TGCAGTGCTAGTCAGCGGGAGGCCTCTAGAGATACGAAGTATTTT. Residues: CSASQREASRDTKYF.

This clonotype was observed many times. The chain employs TRBV6-5 and TRBJ2-1, with D hard to call. The CDR3 consists of 13 residues. CDR1 and CDR2 from the germline V gene are MNHEY and SVGAGI. Trimming stripped 2 bases from V and 5 bases from J, with 7 bases between. The CDR3 loop reads CASSYGPNNEQFF. CDR3 nucleotides: TGTGCCAGCAGTTACGGGCCCAACAATGAGCAGTTCTTC.

The sample holds a few counts of this clonotype. The CDR3 bases are TGCGCCAGCAGTTTCCAGGGATCCCACAATGAGCAGTTCTTC. This translates into CASSFQGSHNEQFF. The V call is TRBV10-2, the J call TRBJ2-1; D perhaps matches TRBD1 (5 bases). The V and J ends lost 5 bases and 5 bases respectively, with 13 bases between them. The CDR3 extends over 14 amino acids. From germline, CDR1 is WSHSY and CDR2 SAAADI.

This clonotype was observed a few times. The chain links TRBV3-1 to TRBJ2-7, with a weak D call TRBD2 (5 bases). The germline CDR1 and CDR2 sequences are LGHDT and YNNKEL (reference sequence). CDR3 length equals 15 residues. Deletions cut 0 bases from V and 5 bases from J, with 14 bases between. The CDR3 here is CASSQDGRSRDEQYF. As DNA, the CDR3 is TGTGCCAGCAGCCAAGACGGCCGGTCGAGGGACGAGCAGTACTTC.

This clonotype was seen more than once but under ten times. The chain links TRBV5-1 to TRBJ2-1, with D tentatively TRBD1 (5 bases). Germline V lookup: CDR1 SGHRS, CDR2 YFSETQ. The V end was cut by 1 base, the J end by 6 bases, with 11 bases between. The CDR3 sequence is 14 residues long. The CDR3 DNA sequence: TGCGCCAGCAGCTTGTTCAGGGAAGGCAATGAGCAGTTCTTC. Its translation: CASSLFREGNEQFF. The whole variable domain, remainder taken from reference TRBV5-1 and TRBJ2-1, is KAGVTQTPRYLIKTRGQQVTLSCSPISGHRSVSWYQQTPGQGLQFLFEYFSETQRNKGNFPGRFSGRQFSNSRSEMNVSTLELGDSALYLCASSLFREGNEQFFGPGTRLTVL.

The chain joins TRBV20-1 to TRBJ2-7; the match to TRBD1 covers 8 bases. CDR1 and CDR2 (germline): DFQATT, SNEGSKA (reference sequence). The CDR3 totals 13 residues. With 5 bases clipped from V and 4 bases from J, the junction kept 7 bases outside the gene matches. CDR3 region: CSAHRGSGYEQYV. The CDR3 DNA reads as TGCAGTGCTCACAGGGGGTCCGGGTACGAGCAGTACGTC.

The genes are TRBV20-1 and TRBJ2-3; no clear D. Germline CDR1 DFQATT, CDR2 SNEGSKA (reference sequence). CDR3 length: 13 amino acids. The V and J ends lost 0 bases and 2 bases respectively, with 6 bases between them. The CDR3 sequence is CSARDWTTDTQYF. CDR3 in DNA: TGCAGTGCTAGAGATTGGACCACAGATACGCAGTATTTT.

This clonotype was seen repeatedly, ten times or more. The gene calls are TRBV29-1 and TRBJ2-1; D may be TRBD1 (6 bases). The V end was cut by 6 bases, the J end by 2 bases, with 17 bases between. The CDR3 is made up of 15 amino acids. Germline CDR1 reads SQVTM; CDR2 reads ANQGSEA. Here the CDR3 reads CSVWQGGQTYNEQFF. The CDR3 nucleotides read TGCAGCGTCTGGCAAGGAGGACAGACCTACAATGAGCAGTTCTTC.

This clonotype turned up a few times. The chain combines TRBV28 with TRBJ2-1, with a weak D call TRBD2 (7 bases). The CDR3 has 16 residues. Germline lookup yields CDR1 MDHEN and CDR2 SYDVKM. Trimming stripped 6 bases from V and 7 bases from J, with 22 bases between. The CDR3 sequence is CASRPRGGGHTNEQFF. CDR3 DNA: TGTGCCAGCAGACCACGGGGCGGGGGCCACACTAATGAGCAGTTCTTC.

A word on this clonotype: A much larger clone is a single base away; this may be a read error. The rearrangement links TRBV5-1 to TRBJ2-5; 7 bases are a match to TRBD1. Trimming cost V 4 bases and J 4 bases; bases outside gene matches: 7. Germline V lookup: CDR1 SGHRS, CDR2 YFSETQ. CDR3 length: 14 amino acids. CDR3 amino acids: CASSLWDSRETQYF. As DNA, the CDR3 is TGCGCCAGCAGCCTATGGGACAGCCGAGAGACCCAGTACTTC.

The chain couples TRBV30 to TRBJ2-3, with a tentative D call TRBD2 (5 bases). Per the germline V gene, CDR1 is GTSNPN and CDR2 is SVGIG (reference sequence). The CDR3 is made up of 15 amino acids. V lost 0 bases and J lost 0, with 10 bases in between. In DNA form, the CDR3 reads TGTGCCTGGAGTGTAAACGGGGTGAGCACAGATACGCAGTATTTT. This encodes CAWSVNGVSTDTQYF.

The J gene is TRBJ2-5, the V gene TRBV7-6; D not certain. The germline V gene encodes CDR1 SGHVS and CDR2 FNYEAQ. The CDR3 has 13 amino acids. V lost 2 bases, J lost 4 bases, and 8 bases lay in between. The DNA for the CDR3 is TGTGCCAGCAGCTTATTGGGGTCAGAGACCCAGTACTTC. This encodes CASSLLGSETQYF.

This clonotype was observed once. The CDR3 DNA sequence: TGTGCCAGCTGCCGGGACAGGGGTGGAAACACCATATATTTT. This codes for CASCRDRGGNTIYF. This chain uses TRBV2 with TRBJ1-3; 10 nucleotides line up with TRBD1. The CDR3 is 14 amino acids. Trimming took 8 bases from V and 3 from J; bases not matched to a gene: 4. The germline gives CDR1 SNHLY, CDR2 FYNNEI.

This chain joins TRBV15 and TRBJ2-3, with TRBD2 identical over 9 bases. This CDR3 has 17 amino acids. Germline CDR1 and CDR2: LNHNV and YYDKDF (reference sequence). Trimming cost V 0 bases and J 5 bases; bases outside gene matches: 9. The DNA of the CDR3 is TGTGCCACCAGCAGAGATGCGTCTAGCGGGATCGGAGATACGCAGTATTTT. Encoded protein: CATSRDASSGIGDTQYF.

The chain has TRBV6-6 and TRBJ2-1, with D perhaps TRBD2 (5 bases). In germline, CDR1 is MNHNY, CDR2 SVGAGI (reference sequence). V lost 6 bases, J lost 6 bases, and 15 bases lay in between. This CDR3 contains 14 residues. In nucleotides, the CDR3 is TGTGCCAGCAGCCAGGAGGACTCAAGCAATGAGCAGTTCTTC. Translating gives CASSQEDSSNEQFF.

The rearrangement uses TRBV18 and TRBJ1-2; 9 nucleotides agree with TRBD1. V trimming: 3 bases; J trimming: 7 bases; junction bases outside the gene matches: 6. The CDR3 is made up of 14 amino acids. Germline V gene lookup returns CDR1 KGHSH and CDR2 LQKENI. CDR3 sequence reads: CASSPYRGLVGYTF. DNA of the CDR3: TGTGCCAGCTCACCGTACAGGGGGCTGGTTGGCTACACCTTC. The complete variable domain, with remaining parts taken from reference TRBV18 and TRBJ1-2, reads NAGVMQNPRHLVRRRGQEARLRCSPMKGHSHVYWYRQLPEEGLKFMVYLQKENIIDESGMPKERFSAEFPKEGPSILRIQQVVRGDSAAYFCASSPYRGLVGYTFGSGTRLTVV.

A few counts support this clonotype. This sequence joins TRBV5-1 and TRBJ2-7; D gene unclear. V lost 6 bases to trimming and J lost 2 bases, with 15 bases between them. CDR1 is SGHRS and CDR2 is YFSETQ in the germline V gene. This CDR3 region has 14 residues. DNA for the CDR3: TGCGCCAGCACCTACTCGGCAGGAGCCTACGAGCAGTACTTC. Translating gives CASTYSAGAYEQYF.

This clonotype has at least ten counts. The chain links TRBV7-9 to TRBJ2-4; tentative D call: TRBD2 (5 bases). Germline lookup yields CDR1 SEHNR and CDR2 FQNEAQ (reference sequence). The V gene lost 5 bases and the J gene lost 8 bases, with 13 bases spanning the gap. The CDR3 extends over 13 amino acids. The CDR3 DNA sequence: TGTGCCAGCAGCCCGAGTGCGGGTGACATTCAGTACTTC. Translating it yields CASSPSAGDIQYF.

This clonotype appeared a few times. A much larger clonotype is one base distant, so this may be a read error. The chain links TRBV29-1 to TRBJ2-7; 7 positions agree with TRBD2. Germline CDR1 SQVTM, CDR2 ANQGSEA. V lost 5 bases to trimming and J lost 7 bases; unmatched junction nucleotides: 11. CDR3 length equals 13 residues. This CDR3 is CSVPSSGVHEQYF. The CDR3 coding sequence is TGCAGCGTTCCGAGCAGCGGGGTTCATGAGCAGTACTTC.